This TCR beta chain was identified in a study of cytomegalovirus exposure and HLA in healthy donors listed by TCRdb under 2017. Describing the broader study: According to an earlier analysis of 587 of the donors, some 170 million T cells yielded 117 million unique TCR beta sequences and less than 300 Gb of sequence data. An early release that covered more than 550 HLA-typed donors contained around 300 gigabases of sequencing data and some 87 million unique TCR sequences. Of the roughly 410 genotyped donors, over 80% were placed in the genetic ancestry cluster associated with self-reported Caucasian donors. The aim of the study was to test whether cataloging public T cell receptors could identify signatures of past pathogen exposure. The T cell repertoires of about 700 subjects were profiled by immunosequencing and related to cytomegalovirus serostatus. A separate validation cohort of about 110 different subjects was used in addition to the approximately 640-subject first cohort. To predict cytomegalovirus infection status, the study combined high-throughput TCR immunosequencing, statistical association of individual TCRs with disease status, and machine learning. To study patterns of TCR occurrence, a later analysis re-analyzed previously published TCR beta repertoires from 550 to 800 donors and added high-resolution HLA genotyping. Rather than drawing on any new phenotypic data, the later analysis identified candidate immune exposures from TCR beta sequences and the way those sequences occurred across donors. To decide whether each TCR beta V gene segment behaved as functional or pseudogenic, an earlier analysis of fewer than 750 of the donors relied on high-throughput TCR beta sequencing. Donor age, sex, ethnicity and CMV serostatus were compiled alongside the repertoire data. In a later genetic analysis, genome-wide SNP genotypes for about three fifths of the roughly 670 donors were used, and that subset was treated as a discovery cohort. All discovery cohort repertoires had been generated on a single sequencing platform. Class I and class II HLA loci were covered by the typing at four-digit resolution. Typing coverage varied by locus: roughly 620-640 donors for A, B, C, DRB1 and DQB1; approximately 500 for DQA1; over 600 for DPA1; roughly 450 for DPB1. Because of strong linkage in the cohort, 4 to 6 DR-DQ haplotypes were treated as single units for association and clustering. Across about 380 genotyped donors of the cohort, an average of roughly 200,000 unique TCR beta nucleotide sequences per donor were sequenced, and around 19% of those sequences were non-productive. Study-wide conclusions, independent of this receptor: Most CMV-associated TCR beta chains appeared to be HLA-restricted in a later analysis, and the HLA associations seemed to be driven largely by CMV exposure. A cluster of highly shared sequence variants was judged likely to represent a technical artifact of the sequencing pipeline. Some IMGT-functional V segments, including TRBV6-2 and TRBV6-3, could not be told apart with the 87-base-pair reads, so those segments were excluded. A few of the identified cytomegalovirus-associated TCR beta chains were confirmed in vitro to be specific for cytomegalovirus antigens. A later analysis reported that several top co-occurrence clusters appeared linked to parvovirus B19, influenza, CMV and Epstein-Barr virus. According to the authors, the approach could potentially be generalized to other disease states and immunological phenotypes. Linkage disequilibrium might explain the correlated functional status among segregating V segments, but an unknown experimental factor could not be ruled out. Because HLA typing was missing for some donors at each locus, association tests included only the typed subset. The study listed 150 to 200 TCR beta chains as associated with cytomegalovirus. A later analysis associated roughly 17,000 TCR beta sequences with specific HLA alleles at a false discovery rate of 0.05. CMV serostatus was the only immune exposure information available for the cohort. The cohort was sequenced for TCR beta chains only, and without alpha or paired-chain data the features that could be detected were limited. Most TCR sequences were seen in very few donors, while some public TCRs were found in many individuals. A further reported finding was that TCR beta sequences accurately predicted the HLA-A and HLA-B alleles for most subjects in the first cohort. The earlier analysis of 587 of the donors excluded approximately 15 rarely observed V segments, including chromosome 9 orphons, because counts were too low. In a later analysis, TCR association rates were found to vary across HLA loci, with the most associated TCRs seen for DRB1 alleles and the fewest for HLA-C alleles. Presence/absence analyses assumed roughly uniform sequencing depth across donors, an assumption that may not hold. V-gene and J-gene trimming of TCR beta chains was associated with a missense DCLRE1C variant in a later genetic analysis, and the association was replicated in an independent cohort. Strong co-occurrence of HLA alleles, especially DR and DQ, made assigning TCR associations to individual alleles difficult. Broadly in line with IMGT annotations, most TCR beta V segments showed up in productive rearrangements about 87% or about 30% of the time in an earlier analysis of around 550 of the donors. A later analysis found that HLA-associated TCR beta chains were more clonally expanded and had lower generation probabilities than equally common non-associated chains. According to a later genetic analysis, donors in an Asian-associated ancestry cluster had fewer N-insertions in productive TCRs than the approximately 630-donor mean. The classifier was reported to diagnose cytomegalovirus status with high specificity and sensitivity in both the original cohort and the validation cohort.

CDR1 and CDR2 (LNHDA, SQIVND) derive from the germline V gene (reference sequence). The CDR3, from cysteine to phenylalanine, totals 12 residues. Only the CDR3 part of the read is kept: 36 bases, read in frame from the first base. V has 8 bases trimmed and J has 9 bases trimmed; junction bases matching no gene number 6. Libraries were constructed by the immunoSEQ multiplex PCR assay. For the multiplex PCR, a mixture combining 60 forward primers for TCR Vbeta segments and 13 reverse primers for TCR Jbeta segments was used. A multiplex PCR assay on genomic DNA amplified the CDR3 region of rearranged TCR beta genes. Amplified TCR beta libraries were sequenced as 87-base-pair reads on the Illumina HiSeq System. Under the source paper's analysis protocol: A later analysis counted approximately 84 million unique TCR beta chains across the 600 to 850 repertoires, and some 11 million of these chains were shared by at least two donors. Raw reads were error-corrected and collapsed into unique sequences by a nearest-neighbor algorithm in which closely related sequences were merged to remove PCR and sequencing errors. To assign V, D and J gene segments, CDR3 sequences were aligned to IMGT reference sequences. For a sequence to be retained, a match of at least six nucleotides to both a V gene segment and a J gene segment was required. Rearrangements were classified as productive when the CDR3 lacked stop codons and remained in frame with V and J, and all other rearrangements were classified as non-productive. Following IMGT convention, CDR3 was defined as the stretch from the second conserved V-encoded cysteine to the conserved J-encoded phenylalanine. The earlier analysis of a few hundred of the donors excluded any sequence lacking an unambiguous match to a single V gene segment. An earlier analysis of several hundred of the donors called V segments functional above 56.7% productive rearrangements and segregating when the between-donor standard deviation exceeded 5%. A statistical classification framework was built to diagnose cytomegalovirus status from the catalog of TCR beta chain sequences. In a later analysis, V and J genes were assigned by comparing TCR nucleotide sequences against IMGT/GENE-DB human TR gene sequences. A later analysis assigned CDR3 sequences and most-parsimonious VDJ recombination scenarios with the TCRdist pipeline. In a later analysis, each TCR beta chain was defined by its CDR3 amino acid sequence together with its V-gene family, and reads lacking a unique V-gene family were excluded. To address suspected cross-contamination and a sequencing artifact, a later analysis removed 550 to 750 highly shared, low-generation-probability nucleotide sequences. A later analysis calculated a clonal expansion index for each public chain from normalized within-repertoire ranks of inferred template counts. A later analysis computed generation probabilities with a VDJ recombination model fitted to out-of-frame rearrangements, and checked the results against IGoR. In a later analysis, TCR-TCR, TCR-HLA and TCR-CMV co-occurrence was scored with hypergeometric tests, and a repertoire-size bias correction was applied to TCR pairs. To estimate false discovery rates, a later analysis permuted the HLA or CMV assignments 20 times. In a later analysis, co-occurring TCRs were grouped with DBSCAN, and TCRdist sequence similarity was added when clustering was performed within HLA-allele-positive subsets. For co-occurrence clustering, repertoires with fewer than 30,000 or more than 120,000 public chains were excluded, along with roughly 5 repertoires with anomalous nucleotide sharing. As stored in TCRdb, this immuneACCESS dataset retains in-frame rearrangements with V and J assigned. A fraction of the clones does not appear; measured against another copy, unresolved V genes explain less than half of the discrepancy, and the remainder lacks a known reason. The V and J calls and clone size come from that table; D and trimming were worked out from the DNA. The sample table holds under 250,000 clones, of which around 81% were seen once. Roughly 7.4% of the sample rests with the top ten.

A few counts support this clone. Its antigen target is currently unknown. Per-base quality was not reported, and no clone a single base away is much larger than it. In total, roughly 710 healthy bone marrow donors made up the cohort. At the time of sampling, every cohort member was nominally healthy, though immune exposures that went unrecorded were likely present. The donor tested CMV seropositive and was one of the 289 seropositive cohort members. Each donor provided a peripheral blood sample, and peripheral blood mononuclear cells were used for TCR beta sequencing. Genomic DNA extraction from the blood cell samples was performed with the Qiagen DNeasy Blood Extraction Kit.

The sequence links TRBV19 to TRBJ1-5; 8 central nucleotides agree with TRBD1. The material sequenced was PBMCs. This TCR was recovered from a woman in her sixties in good health and CMV-seropositive. The CDR3 loop reads CASSDRELPQHF. The DNA reads TGTGCCAGTTCGGACAGGGAGTTGCCCCAGCATTTT.